The 2 T cell receptor beta chains below come from one sample, sequenced in a study of blood T cell repertoires in COVID-19. Only in-frame clones appear in the TCRdb table, and some are missing; sequencing was by immunoSEQ multiplex PCR. This sample has 85,000 to 130,000 clones, with 65% to 75% found just once. Sequenced: peripheral blood. The receptors were sampled from a human donor with acute or convalescent COVID-19. The donor label of this sample is uncertain.

The gene calls are TRBV9 and TRBJ1-5; D call uncertain. Trimming shortened V by 0 bases and J by 3 bases, and 10 bases separated the two germline ends. The CDR3 is made up of 15 amino acids. In germline, CDR1 is SGDLS, CDR2 YYNGEE. The CDR3 DNA follows: TGTGCCAGCAGCGTAGGGTCAGGATTCAATCAGCCCCAGCATTTT. Protein: CASSVGSGFNQPQHF.

J is TRBJ1-5 and V is TRBV19; the D gene is possibly TRBD1 (5 bases). Germline CDR1 is LNHDA and CDR2 is SQIVND (reference sequence). The V end lost 4 bases, the J end lost 7 bases, and 17 bases lay between the germline ends. This CDR3 spans 15 amino acids. The CDR3 DNA sequence: TGTGCCAGTAGTACCCCTTTCGGGGGTGGCCAGCCCCAGCATTTT. It yields the protein CASSTPFGGGQPQHF.